This TCR beta chain was identified in a study of human T cells and chemical hapten exposure. Study-wide background: 2% DPC applied to a roughly 2 cm by roughly 2 cm arm area sensitized donors. Study results and caveats: The formation of large CDR3 similarity clusters by expanded TCRs significantly exceeded that of controls.

This clonotype has a count of ten or more. Its antigen is not identified. The germline V gene has CDR1 SGHRS and CDR2 YFSETQ. This CDR3 is 13 amino acids long. The ends lost 3 bases at V and 5 bases at J; junction bases unmatched: 0. Each CDR3 protein gets one entry after TCRdb re-called the RACE reads with MiXCR. The sample has 95,000 to 100,000 distinct CDR3 sequences, about a tenth seen once; the top ten hold more than 2.5%. Indicated time point: pre-sensitization, week 0. As to treatment: therapeutic diphenylcyclopropenone sensitization with weekly scalp DPC. Alopecia patients, 18 to 70 years old and DPC-suitable, served as donors.

The TCR sequence derives from a woman aged 55-70 years with alopecia areata. Some clones in this sample may be carry-over from other donors' samples. This material consisted of whole blood, taken in connection with sensitization to the hapten diphenylcyclopropenone (DPC). This rearrangement joins TRBV5-1 to TRBJ2-1; the match to TRBD1 covers 9 bases. The CDR3 spells CASSWTGDNEQFF. CDR3 in DNA: TGCGCCAGCAGCTGGACAGGGGACAATGAGCAGTTCTTC.